This TCR beta chain was identified during a study of shared clonotypes between healthy human individuals. Whole-study context: The study drew on a couple of women and three men aged 18 to 49 as donors.

Clones were read by immunoSEQ multiplex PCR, and TCRdb kept only the in-frame ones, dropping some. The table includes more than 450,000 clones, around 74% detected once. The V gene end was trimmed by 8 bases and the J gene end by 6 bases; junction bases not matched to a gene: 8. Germline-derived CDR1 and CDR2 are MNHNS and SASEGT. There are 13 residues in the CDR3. Extraction of genomic DNA in unsorted samples used tens of millions of PBMCs. Source material: PBMCs. The TCR originated in a woman aged 40-49 years in good health. Some clones in this sample may be carry-over from other donors' samples. The chain joins TRBV6-1 to TRBJ2-7; 9 nucleotides line up with TRBD1. The CDR3 DNA is TGTGCCAGCCGGACAGGGGAGTTTGGCGAGCAGTACTTC. Protein product: CASRTGEFGEQYF.